This T cell receptor (beta chain) emerged from a study of T cell responses to AZD1222 COVID-19 vaccine (dated by TCRdb to the early 2020s). Regarding the study in general: AZD1222 recipients with second doses at about 4 weeks or about 12 weeks were pooled, because spike-specific TCR depth and breadth did not differ between schedules. TCR sequencing was performed for fewer than 250 trial participants, of whom 200 to 210 were given two doses of AZD1222 and some 25 were given two doses of MenACWY control vaccine. Trial participants were enrolled into age subgroups of 18-55, 56-69 and 70-plus years, which contained about 150, 27 and 61 TCR-sequenced participants, respectively.

The time point label on this specimen signifies: baseline before first vaccination. The vaccinee samples were drawn from two UK trials, COV001 and COV002, one of which was a single-blind randomized controlled phase 2/3 trial testing AZD1222 (ChAdOx1 nCoV-19) in healthy adults. For TCRbeta chain sequencing, PBMC samples from trial participants were taken at day 0 and at day 28 after the second dose. Concerning this clone: Its antigen is currently not known. No much larger clone is present one base from it, and per-base qualities are unavailable.

What the research found in general, with its limitations: Participants were mostly white British, with more females than males. The authors suggested clonal diversity may have been underestimated. In the small 56-69-year group, the increase in depth fell short of significance, most likely because of low power. After two AZD1222 doses, both the breadth and the depth of spike-specific TCRs were significantly higher than at day 0 and than in MenACWY recipients. Epitopes outside the regions mutated in the B.1.351 and B.1.1.7 variants were reportedly recognized by nearly half of the unique spike-specific TCRs. No day 14 peak-response samples were available, so repertoires were characterized only after the peak T cell response. The vaccine-associated CD4 TCRs covered the entire spike protein, and the dominant responses fell in regions 160-218 and 743-854. Conclusions about previously exposed vaccinees were limited because only six or seven AZD1222 recipients were SARS-CoV-2 seropositive at baseline.

The CDR3 regions of human TCRbeta chains were analyzed by immunosequencing. Under the source paper's analysis protocol: Repertoire TCRs were matched against a reference library of SARS-CoV-2-specific TCRs generated with the MIRA antigen-specificity platform. Breadth was defined as the fraction of unique TCRs that were SARS-CoV-2-associated, and depth was defined as the fraction of total T cells that were SARS-CoV-2-associated. Each spike-specific TCR was assigned to its reactive spike region and to a CD4 or CD8 class using the MIRA data. Log10-transformed breadth and depth values were compared by one-way ANOVA with Sidak's multiple comparisons tests. TCRdb stores this immuneACCESS table with in-frame sequences only. Part of the clones is absent; in the studies checked, under half of the shortfall reflects unresolved V genes, and no reason is known for the rest. V, J and clone size are taken as reported in that table, and D and trimming were inferred from the DNA itself. This sample lists roughly 250,000 clones; approximately 93% were detected once. 0.55% of the sample comes from the top ten.

This TCR derives from an adult in good health. Here the sequenced sample was peripheral blood, taken on day 0 of AZD1222 vaccination.

The CDR3 has the sequence CASSATVTSVYGYTF. At the DNA level, the sequence is TGTGCCAGCAGCGCCACCGTGACCTCCGTCTATGGCTACACCTTC. The sequence joins TRBV2 to TRBJ1-2; there is no confident call for the D gene. The germline V gene sets CDR1 to SNHLY and CDR2 to FYNNEI. The CDR3 covers 15 residues, taking in both the cysteine and the phenylalanine. Only the CDR3 region is kept as DNA, spanning 45 bases read in frame from base 1. Trimming costs V 6 bases and J 4 bases, and their ends lie 18 bases apart. The full variable domain, completed from the reference TRBV2 and TRBJ1-2 proteins outside the CDR3, reads EPEVTQTPSHQVTQMGQEVILRCVPISNHLYFYWYRQILGQKVEFLVSFYNNEISEKSEIFDDQFSVERPDGSNFTLKIRSTKLEDSAMYFCASSATVTSVYGYTFGSGTRLTVV.